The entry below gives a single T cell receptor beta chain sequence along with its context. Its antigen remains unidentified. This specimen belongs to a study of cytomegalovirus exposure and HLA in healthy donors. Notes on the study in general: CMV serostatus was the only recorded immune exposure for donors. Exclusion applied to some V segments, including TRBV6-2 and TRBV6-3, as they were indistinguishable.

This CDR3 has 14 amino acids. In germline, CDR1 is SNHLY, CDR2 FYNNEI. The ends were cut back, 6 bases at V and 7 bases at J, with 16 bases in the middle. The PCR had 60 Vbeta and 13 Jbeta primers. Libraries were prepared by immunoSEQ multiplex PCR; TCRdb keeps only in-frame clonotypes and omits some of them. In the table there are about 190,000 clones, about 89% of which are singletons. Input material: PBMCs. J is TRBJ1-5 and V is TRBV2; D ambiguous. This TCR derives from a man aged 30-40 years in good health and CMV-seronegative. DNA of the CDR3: TGTGCCAGCAGGGAAAAGAGCTCCTGGCAGCCCCAGCATTTT. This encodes CASREKSSWQPQHF.